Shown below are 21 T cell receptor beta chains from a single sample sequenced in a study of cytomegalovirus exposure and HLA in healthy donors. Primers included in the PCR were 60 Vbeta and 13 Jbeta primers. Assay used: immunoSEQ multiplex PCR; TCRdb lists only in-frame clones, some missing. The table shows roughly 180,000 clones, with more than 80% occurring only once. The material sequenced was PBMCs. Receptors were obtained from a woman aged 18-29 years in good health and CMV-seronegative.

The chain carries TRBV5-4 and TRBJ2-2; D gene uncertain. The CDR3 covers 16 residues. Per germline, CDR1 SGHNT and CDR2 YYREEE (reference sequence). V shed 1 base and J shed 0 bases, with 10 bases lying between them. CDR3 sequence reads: CASSLRSKTNTGELFF. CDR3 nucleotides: TGTGCCAGCAGCTTGCGGTCCAAGACGAACACCGGGGAGCTGTTTTTT.

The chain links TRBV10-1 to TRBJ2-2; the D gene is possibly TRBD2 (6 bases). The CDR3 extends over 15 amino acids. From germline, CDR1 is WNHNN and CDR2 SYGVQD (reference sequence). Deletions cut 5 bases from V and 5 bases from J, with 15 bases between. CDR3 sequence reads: CASSNEGLGTGELFF. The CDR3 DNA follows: TGCGCCAGCAGTAACGAGGGACTGGGGACCGGGGAGCTGTTTTTT.

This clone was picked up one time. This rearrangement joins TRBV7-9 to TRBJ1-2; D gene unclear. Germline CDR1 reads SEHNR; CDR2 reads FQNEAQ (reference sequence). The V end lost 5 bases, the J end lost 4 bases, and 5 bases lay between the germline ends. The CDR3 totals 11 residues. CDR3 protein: CASSGSYGYTF. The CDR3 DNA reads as TGTGCCAGCAGCGGGAGCTATGGCTACACCTTC. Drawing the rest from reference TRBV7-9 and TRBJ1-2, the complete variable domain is DTGVSQNPRHKITKRGQNVTFRCDPISEHNRLYWYRQTLGQGPEFLTYFQNEAQLEKSRLLSDRFSAERPKGSFSTLEIQRTEQGDSAMYLCASSGSYGYTFGSGTRLTVV.

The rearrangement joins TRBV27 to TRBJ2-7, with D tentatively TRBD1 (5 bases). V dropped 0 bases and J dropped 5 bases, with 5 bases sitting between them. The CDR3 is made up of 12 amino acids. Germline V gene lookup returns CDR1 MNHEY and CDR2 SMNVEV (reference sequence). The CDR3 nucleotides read TGTGCCAGCAGTTTATCAGGGGACGAGCAGTACTTC. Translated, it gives CASSLSGDEQYF.

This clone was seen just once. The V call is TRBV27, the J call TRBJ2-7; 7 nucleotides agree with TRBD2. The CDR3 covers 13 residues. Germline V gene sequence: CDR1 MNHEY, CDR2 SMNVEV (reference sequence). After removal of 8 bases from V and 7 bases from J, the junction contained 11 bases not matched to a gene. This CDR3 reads CASRASGKREQYF. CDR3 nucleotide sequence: TGTGCCAGCCGGGCTAGCGGAAAGCGGGAGCAGTACTTC.

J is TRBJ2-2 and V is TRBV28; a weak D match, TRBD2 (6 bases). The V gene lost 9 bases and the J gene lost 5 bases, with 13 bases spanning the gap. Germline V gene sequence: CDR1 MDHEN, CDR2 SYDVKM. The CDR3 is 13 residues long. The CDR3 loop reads CASSLGGTGELFF. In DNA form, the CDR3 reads TGTGCCAGTTCCCTTGGGGGGACCGGGGAGCTGTTTTTT.

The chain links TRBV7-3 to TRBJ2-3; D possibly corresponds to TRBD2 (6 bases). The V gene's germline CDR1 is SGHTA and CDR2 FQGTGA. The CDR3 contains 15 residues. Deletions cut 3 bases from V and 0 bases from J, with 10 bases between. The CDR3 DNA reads TGTGCCAGCAGCTTTTCGCGGGACAGCACAGATACGCAGTATTTT. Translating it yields CASSFSRDSTDTQYF.

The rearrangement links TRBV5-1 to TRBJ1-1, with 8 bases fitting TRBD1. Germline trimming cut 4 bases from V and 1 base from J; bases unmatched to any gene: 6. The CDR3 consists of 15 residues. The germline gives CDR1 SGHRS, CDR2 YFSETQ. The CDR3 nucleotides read TGCGCCAGCAGCCTACTACAGGGGGGGAACACTGAAGCTTTCTTT. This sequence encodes CASSLLQGGNTEAFF.

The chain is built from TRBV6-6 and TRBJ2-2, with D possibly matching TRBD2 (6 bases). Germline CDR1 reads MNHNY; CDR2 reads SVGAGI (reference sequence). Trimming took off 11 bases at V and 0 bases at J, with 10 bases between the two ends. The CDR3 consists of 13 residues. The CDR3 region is CALGTANTGELFF. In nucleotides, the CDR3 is TGTGCCTTAGGGACTGCGAACACCGGGGAGCTGTTTTTT.

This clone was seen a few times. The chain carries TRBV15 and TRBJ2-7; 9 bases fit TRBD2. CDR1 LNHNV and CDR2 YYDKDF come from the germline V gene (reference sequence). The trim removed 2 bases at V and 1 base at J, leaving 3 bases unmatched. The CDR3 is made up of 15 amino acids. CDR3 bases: TGTGCCACCAGCAGACTAGCGGGACTATCCTACGAGCAGTACTTC. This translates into CATSRLAGLSYEQYF.

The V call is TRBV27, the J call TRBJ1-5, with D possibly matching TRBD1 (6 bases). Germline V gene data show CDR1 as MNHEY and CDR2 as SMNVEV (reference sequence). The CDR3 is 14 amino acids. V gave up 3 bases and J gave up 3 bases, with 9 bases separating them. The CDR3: CASSLAGDNQPQHF. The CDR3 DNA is TGTGCCAGCAGTTTGGCAGGGGACAATCAGCCCCAGCATTTT.

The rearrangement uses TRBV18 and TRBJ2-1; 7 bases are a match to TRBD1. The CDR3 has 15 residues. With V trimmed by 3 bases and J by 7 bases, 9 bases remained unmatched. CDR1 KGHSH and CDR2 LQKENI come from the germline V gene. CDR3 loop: CASSPAQGSWNEQFF. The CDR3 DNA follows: TGTGCCAGCTCACCCGCACAGGGGTCATGGAATGAGCAGTTCTTC.

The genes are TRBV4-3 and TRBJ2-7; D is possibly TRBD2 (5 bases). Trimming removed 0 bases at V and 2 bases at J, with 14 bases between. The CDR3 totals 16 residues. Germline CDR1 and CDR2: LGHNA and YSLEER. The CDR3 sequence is CASSQDLGEPTYEQYF. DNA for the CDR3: TGCGCCAGCAGCCAAGATCTCGGGGAACCTACCTACGAGCAGTACTTC.

The CDR3 spells CASRLGNQPQHF. CDR3 DNA sequence: TGTGCCAGCCGGTTAGGCAATCAGCCCCAGCATTTT. V and J are TRBV28 and TRBJ1-5; D is unclear. The CDR3 loop spans 12 amino acids. Trimming left V 8 bases short and J 2 bases short, with 7 bases between. Germline loops: CDR1 MDHEN, CDR2 SYDVKM. Combining the CDR3 with reference TRBV28 and TRBJ1-5 gives the whole variable domain DVKVTQSSRYLVKRTGEKVFLECVQDMDHENMFWYRQDPGLGLRLIYFSYDVKMKEKGDIPEGYSVSREKKERFSLILESASTNQTSMYLCASRLGNQPQHFGDGTRLSIL.

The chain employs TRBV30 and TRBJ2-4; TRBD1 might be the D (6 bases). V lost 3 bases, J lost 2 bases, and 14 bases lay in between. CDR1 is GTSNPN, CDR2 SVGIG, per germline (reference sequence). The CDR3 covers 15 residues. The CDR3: CAWSDRSPSKNIQYF. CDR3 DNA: TGTGCCTGGAGCGACAGGTCCCCTTCCAAAAACATTCAGTACTTC.

The chain's CDR3 is CASSYSPGSVREQYF. The CDR3 DNA sequence: TGTGCCAGCAGTTACTCCCCGGGATCGGTCCGCGAGCAGTACTTC. The genes are TRBV6-5 and TRBJ2-7; a possible D gene is TRBD2 (5 bases). V lost 0 bases, J lost 6 bases, and 15 bases lay in between. CDR3 length: 15 amino acids. The germline V gene encodes CDR1 MNHEY and CDR2 SVGAGI.

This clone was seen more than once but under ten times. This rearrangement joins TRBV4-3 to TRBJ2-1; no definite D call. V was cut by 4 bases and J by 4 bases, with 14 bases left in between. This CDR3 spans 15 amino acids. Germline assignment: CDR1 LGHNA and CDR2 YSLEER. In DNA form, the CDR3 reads TGCGCCAGCAGCCGCTACGAATATCAATACAATGAGCAGTTCTTC. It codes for CASSRYEYQYNEQFF.

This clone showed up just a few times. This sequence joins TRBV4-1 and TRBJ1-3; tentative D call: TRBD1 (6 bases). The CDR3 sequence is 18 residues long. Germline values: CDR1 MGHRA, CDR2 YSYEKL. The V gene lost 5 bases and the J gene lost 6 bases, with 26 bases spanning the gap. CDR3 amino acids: CASSRGSGGEVNPNTIYF. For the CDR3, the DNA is TGCGCCAGCAGCAGGGGGAGTGGGGGGGAAGTCAATCCAAACACCATATATTTT.

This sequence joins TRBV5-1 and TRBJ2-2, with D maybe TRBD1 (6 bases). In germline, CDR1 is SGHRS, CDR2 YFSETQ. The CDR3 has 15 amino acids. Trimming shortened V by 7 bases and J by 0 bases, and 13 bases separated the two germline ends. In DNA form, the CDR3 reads TGCGCCAGCTCCCGAGGACAGACGAACACCGGGGAGCTGTTTTTT. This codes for CASSRGQTNTGELFF.

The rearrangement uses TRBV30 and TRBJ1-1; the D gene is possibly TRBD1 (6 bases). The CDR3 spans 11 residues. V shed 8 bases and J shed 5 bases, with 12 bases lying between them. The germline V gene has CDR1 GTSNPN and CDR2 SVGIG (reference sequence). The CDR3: CARKRGTEAFF. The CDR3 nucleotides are TGTGCCAGAAAAAGGGGGACTGAAGCTTTCTTT.

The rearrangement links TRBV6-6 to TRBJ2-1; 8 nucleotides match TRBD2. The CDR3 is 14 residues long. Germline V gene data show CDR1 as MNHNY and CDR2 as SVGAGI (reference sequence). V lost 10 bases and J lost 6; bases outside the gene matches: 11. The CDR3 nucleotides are TGTGCCACTGGAGAGGGACTAGTTATCAATGAGCAGTTCTTC. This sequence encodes CATGEGLVINEQFF.